What follows are 18 T cell receptor beta chains derived from one specimen sequenced in a study of T-cell reconstitution after alpha-beta-depleted transplantation in children. Unique molecular identifiers were used in preparing the TCRbeta library. TCRdb fed the PCR reads into MiXCR, producing one record per CDR3 protein. The repertoire holds 450,000 to 700,000 distinct CDR3 sequences, 20% to 30% seen once, with less than 40% in the top ten. This specimen consisted of PBMCs, obtained before TCRalphabeta/CD19-depleted stem cell transplant. The receptors were sampled from a boy under two years old with Wiskott-Aldrich syndrome, due to receive a stem cell transplant.

The J gene is TRBJ2-5, the V gene TRBV7-9; a possible D gene is TRBD2 (6 bases). The germline V and J ends were trimmed by 1 base and 4 bases, with 13 bases remaining between them. CDR1 is SEHNR and CDR2 is FQNEAQ in the germline V gene (reference sequence). The CDR3 spans 15 residues. The CDR3, as DNA: TGTGCCAGCAGCTTAGGACTAGGAGGGGTAGAGACCCAGTACTTC. Residues: CASSLGLGGVETQYF. Drawing the rest from reference TRBV7-9 and TRBJ2-5, the complete variable domain is DTGVSQNPRHKITKRGQNVTFRCDPISEHNRLYWYRQTLGQGPEFLTYFQNEAQLEKSRLLSDRFSAERPKGSFSTLEIQRTEQGDSAMYLCASSLGLGGVETQYFGPGTRLLVL.

The gene calls are TRBV12-3 or TRBV12-4 and TRBJ1-2, with 11 bases aligning to TRBD1. CDR3 length equals 14 residues. Losses at the gene ends were 5 bases for V and 8 bases for J; bases not matched to a gene: 7. The CDR3 sequence: CASSHGQGARGYTF. In nucleotides, the CDR3 is TGTGCCAGCAGTCACGGACAGGGGGCGCGAGGCTACACCTTC.

This clonotype came up many times. The J gene is TRBJ2-7, the V gene TRBV12-3 or TRBV12-4; D uncertain. The CDR3 runs to 13 residues. Trimming removed 6 bases at V and 2 bases at J, with 11 bases between. CDR3 in amino acids: CASSPLGPYEQYF. The CDR3 DNA follows: TGTGCCAGCAGCCCCCTCGGTCCCTACGAGCAGTACTTC.

The chain uses TRBV7-9 and TRBJ1-2; 9 bases are shared with TRBD1. Germline V gene lookup returns CDR1 SEHNR and CDR2 FQNEAQ (reference sequence). Losses at the gene ends were 2 bases for V and 4 bases for J; bases not matched to a gene: 8. CDR3 size: 16 residues. The CDR3 nucleotides read TGTGCCAGCAGCTTATACGGGACAGGGCCCTCCTATGGCTACACCTTC. Its protein product is CASSLYGTGPSYGYTF.

The genes are TRBV5-5 and TRBJ1-3; D is perhaps TRBD1 (6 bases). CDR3 size: 16 residues. The germline gives CDR1 SGHKS, CDR2 YYEKEE (reference sequence). Trimming cost V 3 bases and J 0 bases, with 13 bases left between them. The CDR3: CASSSHRDNSGNTIYF. In DNA, the CDR3 is TGTGCCAGCAGCTCTCACCGGGACAACTCTGGAAACACCATATATTTT.

The J gene is TRBJ2-6, the V gene TRBV9, with a weak D call TRBD1 (6 bases). The CDR3 spans 18 residues. The germline gives CDR1 SGDLS, CDR2 YYNGEE. Deletions cut 0 bases from V and 2 bases from J, with 15 bases between. In nucleotides, the CDR3 is TGTGCCAGCAGCGTAGGTATCAGGGGCAGGGCTGGGGCCAACGTCCTGACTTTC. Encoded protein: CASSVGIRGRAGANVLTF.

The V gene is TRBV20-1, the J gene TRBJ2-1; 13 bases match TRBD2. Germline V gene lookup returns CDR1 DFQATT and CDR2 SNEGSKA (reference sequence). The J segment lost 7 bases and the V segment lost 6 bases, leaving 9 bases of the junction unmatched. The CDR3 runs to 15 residues. DNA of the CDR3: TGCAGTGCGAGGACTAGCGGGAGAGGATCGAATGAGCAGTTCTTC. As protein: CSARTSGRGSNEQFF.

This chain links TRBV5-1 with TRBJ1-1, with D unresolved. V gave up 0 bases and J gave up 0 bases, with 9 bases separating them. This CDR3 comprises 15 residues. Per the germline V gene, CDR1 is SGHRS and CDR2 is YFSETQ. The DNA for the CDR3 is TGCGCCAGCAGCTTGGGGACCACCATGAACACTGAAGCTTTCTTT. This codes for CASSLGTTMNTEAFF.

A few counts support this clonotype. The chain joins TRBV5-1 to TRBJ2-5; D is uncertain. CDR1 and CDR2 from the germline V gene are SGHRS and YFSETQ. The CDR3 extends over 15 amino acids. Deletions cut 0 bases from V and 4 bases from J, with 13 bases between. CDR3 sequence reads: CASSLGRVKRETQYF. The DNA of the CDR3 is TGCGCCAGCAGCTTGGGGCGAGTTAAACGAGAGACCCAGTACTTC.

This chain links TRBV5-1 with TRBJ1-1, with 8 bases fitting TRBD1. The CDR3 runs to 15 residues. Per germline, CDR1 SGHRS and CDR2 YFSETQ. V lost 2 bases, J lost 0 bases, and 3 bases stayed unmatched. CDR3 loop: CASSFDRGLNTEAFF. CDR3 DNA: TGCGCCAGCAGCTTCGACAGGGGCCTGAACACTGAAGCTTTCTTT.

This clonotype has only one observation. This rearrangement joins TRBV14 to TRBJ2-5; D may be TRBD1 (5 bases). CDR1 and CDR2 from the germline V gene are SGHDN and FVKESK. Trimming took off 0 bases at V and 0 bases at J, with 17 bases between the two ends. The CDR3 loop spans 18 amino acids. CDR3 nucleotide sequence: TGTGCCAGCAGCCAAGACCCTCAGCTAGGGGCGTACCAAGAGACCCAGTACTTC. Amino acids: CASSQDPQLGAYQETQYF. The full variable domain, rest sourced from reference TRBV14 and TRBJ2-5, is EAGVTQFPSHSVIEKGQTVTLRCDPISGHDNLYWYRRVMGKEIKFLLHFVKESKQDESGMPNNRFLAERTGGTYSTLKVQPAELEDSGVYFCASSQDPQLGAYQETQYFGPGTRLLVL.

This rearrangement joins TRBV14 to TRBJ2-1; D may match TRBD1 or TRBD2 (6 bases each). Germline lookup yields CDR1 SGHDN and CDR2 FVKESK. CDR3 length equals 18 residues. V dropped 4 bases and J dropped 4 bases, with 23 bases sitting between them. The CDR3 region has the DNA TGTGCCAGCAGCCCTTGGGACATTGGGACGGAGGGATACAATGAGCAGTTCTTC. This encodes CASSPWDIGTEGYNEQFF. The full variable domain, its missing parts supplied by reference TRBV14 and TRBJ2-1, is EAGVTQFPSHSVIEKGQTVTLRCDPISGHDNLYWYRRVMGKEIKFLLHFVKESKQDESGMPNNRFLAERTGGTYSTLKVQPAELEDSGVYFCASSPWDIGTEGYNEQFFGPGTRLTVL.

The chain couples TRBV20-1 to TRBJ2-5, with TRBD1 as a possible D gene (6 bases). The CDR3 covers 14 residues. Germline V lookup: CDR1 DFQATT, CDR2 SNEGSKA (reference sequence). V lost 0 bases to trimming and J lost 0 bases, with 8 bases between them. The CDR3 DNA follows: TGCAGTGCTAGAGATTGGACAGACCAAGAGACCCAGTACTTC. This gives the protein CSARDWTDQETQYF.

The rearrangement joins TRBV12-3 or TRBV12-4 to TRBJ2-1, with D unclear. There are 12 residues in the CDR3. Trimming pared 8 bases from V and 9 bases from J, leaving 14 bases between. CDR3 coding DNA: TGTGCCAGCTCCCGTCTGAGGACTGAGCAGTTCTTC. Translated, it gives CASSRLRTEQFF.

The V gene is TRBV5-1, the J gene TRBJ2-7; 10 bases map to TRBD1. The ends lost 4 bases at V and 12 bases at J; junction bases unmatched: 10. This CDR3 region has 13 residues. Germline V gene lookup returns CDR1 SGHRS and CDR2 YFSETQ. The CDR3 protein is CASSLRDRGIPYF. The CDR3 DNA sequence: TGCGCCAGCAGCCTCCGGGACAGGGGAATCCCGTACTTC.

The chain employs TRBV7-9 and TRBJ2-5; no clear D. This CDR3 contains 17 residues. Germline values: CDR1 SEHNR, CDR2 FQNEAQ (reference sequence). The germline V and J ends were trimmed by 6 bases and 1 base, with 21 bases remaining between them. CDR3 coding DNA: TGTGCCAGCAGACCCGATTCCGGGTCCCATTTCCAAGAGACCCAGTACTTC. Protein product: CASRPDSGSHFQETQYF.

This clonotype was observed a few times. The rearrangement links TRBV11-2 to TRBJ1-1; D is unclear. From germline, CDR1 is SGHAT and CDR2 FQNNGV. The CDR3 has 13 amino acids. Between the trimmed V and J ends, which lost 5 bases and 11 bases, there was a span of 18 bases. The CDR3 DNA is TGTGCCAGCAGCCCCCAAAGGGTAGGGTGGGCTTTCTTT. Translation gives CASSPQRVGWAFF.

The V and J genes are TRBV18 and TRBJ2-5; 10 bases fit TRBD1. Germline V gives CDR1 KGHSH, CDR2 LQKENI. Trimming at V came to 1 base and at J to 4 bases, leaving 12 bases not matched to a gene. The CDR3 consists of 18 residues. Here the CDR3 DNA reads TGTGCCAGCTCACCACGGAGGGACAGGGGTGTGTTTGGAGAGACCCAGTACTTC. Its translation is CASSPRRDRGVFGETQYF.